This TCR beta chain was found in a study of shared clonotypes between healthy human individuals (dated by TCRdb to 2020 to 2022). In terms of the full investigation: The cohort included a few men and a couple of women between 18 and 49 years of age. Blood TCR repertoires of about 5 healthy adults were deeply sequenced to estimate repertoire size and the extent of clonotype sharing between individuals. To increase sequencing depth and limit assay-specific biases, TCR repertoire library preparation and sequencing were carried out by different laboratories using diverse techniques. Each donor's leukapheresis produced roughly between roughly 0.85 and 9.5 billion PBMCs. Results and caveats for the whole study, not just this receptor: Sampling was restricted to blood, and TCR repertoires in tissue are likely to differ from TCR repertoires in blood. Because the study included a small number of donors, the genetic and exposure-history diversity represented was limited. Based on pairwise subsampling, the degree of clonotype sharing among donors was expected to be affected by sequencing depth.

From the cysteine through the phenylalanine, the CDR3 covers 14 amino acids. Just CDR3 DNA is preserved here, 42 bases in frame from base 1. Looking up the germline V gene yields CDR1 SGHTA and CDR2 FQGNSA. Relative to germline, V is 4 bases shorter and J is 2 bases shorter, with 9 bases between their ends. TCR CDR3 regions were amplified from genomic DNA by multiplex PCR using the deep immunoSEQ assay. Genomic DNA extracted from each cell subset was distributed evenly over all wells of several immunoSEQ 96-well plates, and each plate served as one replicate. For unsorted PBMC, roughly 330 ng genomic DNA, equal to approximately 30,000 T cell genomes, was loaded into each replicate PCR. Ten immunoSEQ deep assay plates were used to sequence the unsorted PBMC genomic DNA. Purified libraries were measured with a Qubit 3.0 fluorometer, size-checked on a Bioanalyzer 2100, and measured again with the KAPA Library Quantification kit. Every immunoSEQ 96-well plate was sequenced on a dedicated single-read 150-cycle Illumina NextSeq 550 flow cell. The original pipeline was this. The immunoSEQ output contained only junctional sequences without quality scores, so filtering could not match that applied to full-length reads. To assign V/J genes and CDR3, sequences were annotated using PyIR, a Python wrapper for IgBLAST v1.9, with IMGT germline references. Reads were filtered out if the reads had weak V/J assignments (E-value above 1e-6), no CDR3, stop codons, out-of-frame junctions, or ambiguous translated residues. V3J clonotypes were defined as sequences sharing the same inferred V gene, J gene, and CDR3 amino acid sequence. To compute the percentage overlap between repertoires, the number of shared unique clonotypes was divided by the size of the smaller repertoire. RTK rarefaction, the Chao1 estimator, and Recon v2.1 estimates of unobserved clonotypes were used to assess repertoire richness. TCRdb took this table from immuneACCESS and kept in-frame rearrangements with V and J called. Such tables lack part of the clones; where checked against another copy, unresolved V genes explain under half of the gap, and the rest is unexplained. Clone size and V and J calls were adopted from that table, with D and trimming inferred from the DNA. The sample table lists hundreds of thousands of clones, around 79% of them with a count of one. The ten largest clonotypes hold about 13% of the sample.

The donors were healthy, HIV-negative adults who had no recently reported acute infections or vaccinations. Only Caucasian adults living in Nashville, Tennessee, USA were represented among the donors. For unsorted samples, 75 million to 100 million PBMCs were counted and genomic DNA was extracted with the QIAamp DNA Blood Mini kit. After blood collection by leukapheresis, PBMCs were isolated using Ficoll-Histopaque density gradient centrifugation and then cryopreserved in the vapor phase of liquid nitrogen. Details on this clone: Its antigen remains undetermined. No base qualities exist here, and no much larger clone lies one base off it.

The source material was PBMCs. The origin of this receptor is a woman aged 40 to 50 in good health. Some clones in this sample may be carry-over from other donors' samples. In this chain, TRBV7-2 is recombined with TRBJ1-5, with no confidently assigned D gene. CDR3 protein: CASSSRIGNQPQHF. The DNA sequence follows: TGTGCCAGCAGCTCCAGAATTGGCAATCAGCCCCAGCATTTT.